Listed below are T cell receptor beta chains from one sample, sequenced in a study of vaccination and CD4 T cells after COVID-19. Which antigens these TCRs recognize remains unknown. Each CDR3 protein is one row after TCRdb ran MiXCR on the PCR reads. The sample includes fewer than 13,000 distinct CDR3 sequences, less than 25% of them seen just once. Material: CD4+ T cells from blood, cultured in vitro, obtained after SARS-CoV-2 vaccination. The receptors stem from a human donor who had recovered from COVID-19. The CDR3 runs from the conserved cysteine through the conserved F or W. A D gene is named only where the DNA matches it firmly. Clone size is given for some rows only: seen once, a few or many times, or a class if the clone is expanded.

J: TRBJ1-4
D: NA
size: few
V: TRBV7-2
DNA: TGTGCCAGCAGCTCCGAGGGACGGACGAATGAAAAACTGTTTTTT
CDR3: CASSSEGRTNEKLFF

J: TRBJ1-5
D: NA
size: NA
V: TRBV2
DNA: TGTGCCAGCAGTGAAGCTTGGGGATCCAATCAGCCCCAGCATTTT
CDR3: CASSEAWGSNQPQHF

J: TRBJ2-7
D: NA
size: few
V: TRBV28
DNA: TGTGCCAGCAGGCCCCGGCGCGCGCCGTTC
CDR3: CASRPRRAPF

J: TRBJ2-7
D: NA
size: NA
V: TRBV7-2
DNA: TGTGCCAGCAGCTATGGAGGAAGGAGCTCCTACGAGCAGTACTTC
CDR3: CASSYGGRSSYEQYF

J: TRBJ1-1
D: NA
size: NA
V: TRBV5-1
DNA: TGCGCCAGCAGCTTGGTGGGGGTAGGAGCTTTCTTT
CDR3: CASSLVGVGAFF

J: TRBJ2-7
D: TRBD1
size: NA
V: TRBV28
DNA: TGTGCCAGCAGTCTCCCCGGGACAGGGGGCTACGAGCAGTACTTC
CDR3: CASSLPGTGGYEQYF

J: TRBJ2-5
D: TRBD1
size: few
V: TRBV7-9
DNA: TGTGCCAGCAGCTTAGGAATCGTTAGGGGACAGAATCCTCCTACCAGGGAGACCCAGTACTTC
CDR3: CASSLGIVRGQNPPTRETQYF

J: TRBJ2-7
D: NA
size: few
V: TRBV20-1
DNA: TGCAGTGCTCCCGGTTCGGGCATCGGTGAGCAGTACTTC
CDR3: CSAPGSGIGEQYF

J: TRBJ2-7
D: TRBD2
size: NA
V: TRBV6-2/TRBV6-3
DNA: TGTGCCAGCAGTACCGGGTCAGCGGGAGCCTACGAGCAGTACTTC
CDR3: CASSTGSAGAYEQYF

J: TRBJ2-3
D: NA
size: few
V: TRBV4-3
DNA: TGCGCCAGCAGCCAAGATCTGCGGACTAGCACAGATACGCAGTATTTT
CDR3: CASSQDLRTSTDTQYF

J: TRBJ2-7
D: TRBD2
size: NA
V: TRBV20-1
DNA: TGCAGTGCTAGATCTAGCGGGACCGCCTACGAGCAGTACTTC
CDR3: CSARSSGTAYEQYF

J: TRBJ2-7
D: NA
size: NA
V: TRBV6-2/TRBV6-3
DNA: TGTGCCAGCAGTAAACCTAACACCTACGAGCAGTACTTC
CDR3: CASSKPNTYEQYF

J: TRBJ2-3
D: NA
size: NA
V: TRBV28
DNA: TGTGCAGGGGGGAGAGAGTTTAGCACAGATACGCAGTATTTT
CDR3: CAGGREFSTDTQYF

J: TRBJ2-7
D: NA
size: few
V: TRBV12-3/TRBV12-4
DNA: TGTGCCAGCAGTTTGGGTGCCTCCTACGAGCAGTACTTC
CDR3: CASSLGASYEQYF

J: TRBJ2-7
D: NA
size: NA
V: TRBV28
DNA: TGTGCCAGCAGCCCCCAAACCCCGACAGGTTTAATCGAGCAGTACTTC
CDR3: CASSPQTPTGLIEQYF

J: TRBJ2-3
D: NA
size: NA
V: TRBV6-2/TRBV6-3
DNA: TGTGCCAGCAGTTACGGGCTATCAGCAGGACGCACAGATACGCAGTATTTT
CDR3: CASSYGLSAGRTDTQYF

J: TRBJ1-5
D: NA
size: few
V: TRBV12-3/TRBV12-4
DNA: TGTGCCAGCAGTTTAGGGTCCTGGTTTGGGGATAGCAATCAGCCCCAGCATTTT
CDR3: CASSLGSWFGDSNQPQHF

J: TRBJ2-3
D: NA
size: few
V: TRBV27
DNA: TGTGCCAGCAGTTCGTGGGGGGCGAATACGCAGTATTTT
CDR3: CASSSWGANTQYF

J: TRBJ2-7
D: NA
size: few
V: TRBV21-1
DNA: TGTGCCAGCAGCAAAGAGGGTGAAGCGGGTCTTTACGAGCAGTACTTC
CDR3: CASSKEGEAGLYEQYF

J: TRBJ2-1
D: TRBD2
size: once
V: TRBV5-1
DNA: TGCGCCAGCAGGCCCAAGCGGGGGAGCTCCTACAATGAGCAGTTCTTC
CDR3: CASRPKRGSSYNEQFF

J: TRBJ2-3
D: TRBD2
size: NA
V: TRBV7-2
DNA: TGTGCCAGCAGCGAAAGATCTAGCGGGAGGGCCGGGGATACGCAGTATTTT
CDR3: CASSERSSGRAGDTQYF

J: TRBJ2-7
D: TRBD2
size: few
V: TRBV11-2
DNA: TGTGCCAGCAGCCAACGGGGGGGTTCCTACGAGCAGTACTTC
CDR3: CASSQRGGSYEQYF

J: TRBJ1-1
D: TRBD1
size: large
V: TRBV20-1
DNA: TGCAGTGCTATAGGGGGCATAATGAACACTGAAGCTTTCTTT
CDR3: CSAIGGIMNTEAFF

J: TRBJ1-5
D: NA
size: NA
V: TRBV19
DNA: TGTGCCAGTAGTATAGGGGACGGGTATAGCAATCAGCCCCAGCATTTT
CDR3: CASSIGDGYSNQPQHF

J: TRBJ1-2
D: NA
size: few
V: TRBV19
DNA: TGTGCCAGTAGTACGGCCGGGACGGCAACAACCTACACCTTC
CDR3: CASSTAGTATTYTF

J: TRBJ2-7
D: TRBD2
size: NA
V: TRBV12-3/TRBV12-4
DNA: TGTGCCAGCACCGTAGCGGGAGGAACCTCCTACGAGCAGTACTTC
CDR3: CASTVAGGTSYEQYF

J: TRBJ2-6
D: NA
size: NA
V: TRBV5-4
DNA: TGTGCCAGCAGTGACGAGAAGGTCTCTGGGGCCAACGTCCTGACTTTC
CDR3: CASSDEKVSGANVLTF

J: TRBJ1-1
D: NA
size: NA
V: TRBV4-3
DNA: TGCGCCAGCAGCCGGGAAAATATTGGCACTGAAGCTTTCTTT
CDR3: CASSRENIGTEAFF

J: TRBJ2-3
D: TRBD1
size: NA
V: TRBV6-2/TRBV6-3
DNA: TGTGCCAGCAGGCCGATTGGGCAGGGGGGCACAGATACGCAGTATTTT
CDR3: CASRPIGQGGTDTQYF

J: TRBJ2-7
D: TRBD1
size: NA
V: TRBV6-1
DNA: TGTGCCAGCGGCGGATTGCGACAGGGGCCCTACGAGCAGTACTTC
CDR3: CASGGLRQGPYEQYF

J: TRBJ1-1
D: TRBD1
size: NA
V: TRBV3-1
DNA: TGTGCCAGCAGCCAAGATCCCCGGACAGGGAGAGCTTTCTTT
CDR3: CASSQDPRTGRAFF

J: TRBJ2-1
D: TRBD1
size: few
V: TRBV6-5
DNA: TGTGCCAGCAGTTACTCGAGGCGGGGACAGGGTAATTACAATGAGCAGTTCTTC
CDR3: CASSYSRRGQGNYNEQFF

J: TRBJ1-1
D: TRBD1
size: few
V: TRBV7-9
DNA: TGTGCCAGCAGCTTATTGAATATTCGGGACAGGGAGATGATGAGGGCTGAAGCTTTCTTT
CDR3: CASSLLNIRDREMMRAEAFF

J: TRBJ2-3
D: NA
size: NA
V: TRBV6-1
DNA: TGTGCCAGCAGCCTACAGGGCACAGATACGCAGTATTTT
CDR3: CASSLQGTDTQYF

J: TRBJ2-6
D: NA
size: NA
V: TRBV7-2
DNA: TGTGCCAGCAGCTTAGTTGCCGCCTCTGGGGCCAACGTCCTGACTTTC
CDR3: CASSLVAASGANVLTF

J: TRBJ2-7
D: NA
size: medium-sized
V: TRBV6-1
DNA: TGTGCCAGCAGTGAGGATAGCGCCCTCGAGCAGTACTTC
CDR3: CASSEDSALEQYF

J: TRBJ2-7
D: NA
size: NA
V: TRBV11-1
DNA: TGTGCCAGCAGCGGACAGTACTACGAGCAGTACTTC
CDR3: CASSGQYYEQYF

J: TRBJ1-4
D: TRBD1
size: NA
V: TRBV28
DNA: TGTGCCAGCAGGCTTACAGGGGGCAGGGAGAAACTGTTTTTT
CDR3: CASRLTGGREKLFF

J: TRBJ2-3
D: NA
size: NA
V: TRBV28
DNA: TGTGCCACGACTGGAGATACGCAGTATTTT
CDR3: CATTGDTQYF

J: TRBJ1-1
D: TRBD1
size: NA
V: TRBV19
DNA: TGTGCCGTAAACAGGGGATTTGACACTGAAGCTTTCTTT
CDR3: CAVNRGFDTEAFF

J: TRBJ2-7
D: TRBD2
size: few
V: TRBV19
DNA: TGTGCCAGTAAGCCTCTAGCGGAGGCCTACGAGCAGTACTTC
CDR3: CASKPLAEAYEQYF

J: TRBJ1-3
D: NA
size: few
V: TRBV19
DNA: TGTGCCAGTAGTACCGGCAGCTCTGGAAACACCATATATTTT
CDR3: CASSTGSSGNTIYF

J: TRBJ1-4
D: TRBD1
size: NA
V: TRBV20-1
DNA: TGCAGTGCTCCGGGACAGACTAATGAAAAACTGTTTTTT
CDR3: CSAPGQTNEKLFF

J: TRBJ2-1
D: NA
size: few
V: TRBV20-1
DNA: TGCAGTGCCAAACAAATGGGGGGTAGCTCCTACAATGAGCAGTTCTTC
CDR3: CSAKQMGGSSYNEQFF

J: TRBJ2-7
D: NA
size: NA
V: TRBV2
DNA: TGTGCCAGCAAGGGGAGCTCCTACGAGCAGTACTTC
CDR3: CASKGSSYEQYF

J: TRBJ1-5
D: NA
size: few
V: TRBV20-1
DNA: TGCAGTGCTAGCATTTCCATCAATCAGCCCCAGCATTTT
CDR3: CSASISINQPQHF

J: TRBJ2-5
D: TRBD1
size: NA
V: TRBV7-8
DNA: TGTGCCAGCAGCTCTCGGGACAGCAATATAGAGACCCAGTACTTC
CDR3: CASSSRDSNIETQYF

J: TRBJ2-4
D: TRBD2
size: NA
V: TRBV24-1
DNA: TGTGCCACCAGTGAGGGGGGGAGCCCCGTAGCCAAAAACATTCAGTACTTC
CDR3: CATSEGGSPVAKNIQYF

J: TRBJ1-5
D: NA
size: NA
V: TRBV20-1
DNA: TGCAGTGCTAGCGTCGAGATTGGGGGGACGGGGCAGCCCCAGCATTTT
CDR3: CSASVEIGGTGQPQHF

J: TRBJ2-2
D: NA
size: NA
V: TRBV9
DNA: TGTGCCAGCAGCGTAGGCAGGGGCACCGGGGAGCTGTTTTTT
CDR3: CASSVGRGTGELFF

J: TRBJ1-1
D: NA
size: few
V: TRBV6-5
DNA: TGTGCCAGCAGTTTGGGCGAGGGCCCCTATGAAGCTTTCTTT
CDR3: CASSLGEGPYEAFF

J: TRBJ1-6
D: NA
size: medium-sized
V: TRBV6-2/TRBV6-3
DNA: TGTGCCAGCAGTTACTCGGGCCAGGATTCACCCCTCCACTTT
CDR3: CASSYSGQDSPLHF

J: TRBJ1-5
D: NA
size: few
V: TRBV28
DNA: TGTGCCAGCAGTTCCGGTCCCCAGCATTTT
CDR3: CASSSGPQHF

J: TRBJ2-1
D: NA
size: NA
V: TRBV2
DNA: TGTGCCAGCTACCAGAGAGGCGAGCAGTTCTTC
CDR3: CASYQRGEQFF

J: TRBJ2-6
D: NA
size: NA
V: TRBV2
DNA: TGTGCCAGCAGTGCAGACAGGCCCAGCTCTGGGGCCAACGTCCTGACTTTC
CDR3: CASSADRPSSGANVLTF

J: TRBJ2-3
D: NA
size: few
V: TRBV7-9
DNA: TGTGCCAGCAGCTTAGCGGCCGCAGATACGCAGTATTTT
CDR3: CASSLAAADTQYF

J: TRBJ1-5
D: TRBD1
size: few
V: TRBV12-3/TRBV12-4
DNA: TGTGCCAGCAGTTTAGGTGACAGGGTTTCAGATCAGCCCCAGCATTTT
CDR3: CASSLGDRVSDQPQHF